The rows below give T cell receptor beta chains drawn from one sample of a study of monozygotic twins with inflammatory bowel disease. TCRdb re-called the 5' RACE reads, yielding one record per CDR3 amino acid sequence without DNA. Here the sample table reports some 150,000 distinct CDR3 sequences. The sample comprised blood. These receptors originate from a human donor with ulcerative colitis or Crohn's disease, or a healthy co-twin of an affected twin (not recorded which). CDR3s include the opening cysteine and the closing phenylalanine or tryptophan.

j_call	v_call	cdr3_aa
TRBJ1-1	TRBV7-9	CASSKREGLAFF
TRBJ2-7	TRBV11-2	CASSFSAGVGYEQYF
TRBJ2-1	TRBV20-1	CSAGEGGSYNEQFF
TRBJ2-7	TRBV6-1	CASLAEEGTYEQYF
TRBJ1-1	TRBV19	CASSITGGVKSEAFF
TRBJ1-3	TRBV20-1	CSASGSLIRNTIYF
TRBJ2-2	TRBV7-6	CASSFLGGMAGELFF
TRBJ2-7	TRBV5-1	CASSPSGRPSYEQYF
TRBJ2-5	TRBV3-1	CASSQGPGTGSKTQYF
TRBJ2-1	TRBV12-3/TRBV12-4	CASSLGYGTSEPYNEQFF
TRBJ2-3	TRBV7-2	CASSPNKGADTQYF